What follows describes a single TCR beta chain. Its target is unknown. This PCR relied on a set of 60 Vbeta primers and 13 Jbeta primers. Sequencing was performed with immunoSEQ multiplex PCR; in TCRdb, only in-frame clones are kept and a portion is missing. The table lists about 110,000 clones, 60% to 80% of them singletons, with 2% to 3% in the top ten. Per the germline V gene, CDR1 is SGHNT and CDR2 is YYREEE (reference sequence). This CDR3 comprises 15 residues. Regarding donors, all were healthy bone marrow donors. The data derive from a study of cytomegalovirus exposure and HLA in healthy donors. Turning to the study itself: Out of roughly 200 million T cells, an earlier analysis found fewer than 140 million unique TCR beta sequences in total. Findings and caveats of the study: The authors reported that TCR beta sequences could predict HLA-A and HLA-B alleles. These predictions were accurate for most subjects in the first cohort.

This TCR was recovered from a man aged 35 to 55 in good health and CMV-seronegative. What was sequenced was PBMCs. This chain uses TRBV5-4 with TRBJ2-5, with 8 bases identical to TRBD2. The better agreement between TRBJ2-7 and the DNA end casts doubt on the J call. CDR3 in amino acids: CASSLAGTSSYEQYF. In DNA form, the CDR3 reads TGTGCCAGCAGCTTGGCCGGGACTAGCTCCTACGAGCAGTACTTC.